One sample yielded the 17 T cell receptor beta chains listed below, sequenced in a study of T-cell reconstitution after alpha-beta-depleted transplantation in children. It was with unique molecular identifiers that the TCRbeta library was prepared. Using its own MiXCR run on the PCR reads, TCRdb lists one record per CDR3 protein. The table lists around 270,000 distinct CDR3 sequences, 10% of them singletons. The source was PBMCs, collected before TCRalphabeta/CD19-depleted stem cell transplant. These receptors were collected from a boy in the first two years of life with acute myeloid leukemia, due to receive a stem cell transplant.

This clonotype was counted many times. The chain is built from TRBV7-3 and TRBJ2-5; 8 nucleotides line up with TRBD1. V lost 5 bases to trimming and J lost 4 bases; unmatched junction nucleotides: 6. CDR1 is SGHTA and CDR2 is FQGTGA in the germline V gene. There are 14 residues in the CDR3. CDR3 DNA: TGTGCCAGCAGCGAAGGGACAGGAATAGAGACCCAGTACTTC. It encodes CASSEGTGIETQYF.

In this sample, this clonotype turned up many times. Germline is not matched at one junction end, which may reflect a read error. The chain is built from TRBV6-5 and TRBJ2-3; D gene unclear. The V gene's germline CDR1 is MNHEY and CDR2 SVGAGI. The CDR3 is made up of 12 amino acids. The CDR3 protein is CASSWQSTDTHF. CDR3 nucleotide sequence: TGTGCCAGCAGTTGGCAGAGCACAGATACGCATTTT.

This clonotype was picked up many times. The gene calls are TRBV20-1 and TRBJ2-3; 7 bases map to TRBD2. Germline V gene sequence: CDR1 DFQATT, CDR2 SNEGSKA (reference sequence). V was clipped by 3 bases and J by 0 bases; unmatched bases: 3. The CDR3 consists of 14 residues. CDR3 in amino acids: CSARWGGSTDTQYF. The CDR3 region has the DNA TGCAGTGCTAGGTGGGGGGGAAGCACAGATACGCAGTATTTT.

This clonotype was observed many times. The rearrangement joins TRBV5-5 to TRBJ1-6; 9 bases match TRBD1. Trimming cost V 3 bases and J 10 bases; bases outside gene matches: 2. The germline CDR1 and CDR2 sequences are SGHKS and YYEKEE (reference sequence). The CDR3 consists of 13 residues. The CDR3 sequence is CASSWTGDSPLHF. The CDR3 DNA follows: TGTGCCAGCAGCTGGACAGGGGACTCACCCCTCCACTTT.

This clonotype was seen repeatedly, ten times or more. The chain has TRBV4-2 and TRBJ2-7; TRBD2 aligns across 10 bases. Germline CDR1 and CDR2: LGHNA and YNFKEQ. Unmatched junction bases numbered 4, after V lost 0 bases and J lost 5 bases. The CDR3 sequence is 15 residues long. The CDR3 nucleotides read TGTGCCAGCAGCCAAGATGGGCTAGCGGGAGACGAGCAGTACTTC. This encodes CASSQDGLAGDEQYF.

The table lists this clonotype with many counts. The rearrangement uses TRBV7-8 and TRBJ2-3; 7 nucleotides line up with TRBD2. The J segment lost 3 bases and the V segment lost 0 bases, leaving 6 bases of the junction unmatched. CDR1 and CDR2 (germline): SGHVS, FQNEAQ. The CDR3 is 16 residues long. Here the CDR3 reads CASSLALGEGTDTQYF. The CDR3 DNA reads TGTGCCAGCAGCTTAGCCCTGGGGGAGGGAACAGATACGCAGTATTTT.

This clonotype was detected many times. The chain combines TRBV7-8 with TRBJ2-1; 8 nucleotides match TRBD1. The junction had 6 bases not matched to a gene; V was cut back by 5 bases and J by 6 bases. Looked up from germline, CDR1 is SGHVS and CDR2 is FQNEAQ. The CDR3 has 14 residues. CDR3 coding DNA: TGTGCCAGCAGCCCTCCTACAGGGGGCAATGAGCAGTTCTTC. Protein sequence: CASSPPTGGNEQFF.

This clonotype was seen at least ten times. The rearrangement joins TRBV7-8 to TRBJ2-7; TRBD1 matches at 7 bases. There are 15 residues in the CDR3. CDR1 SGHVS and CDR2 FQNEAQ come from the germline V gene. V gave up 5 bases and J gave up 1 base; unmatched junction bases: 8. CDR3 in amino acids: CASSVRTGPSYEQYF. CDR3 nucleotide sequence: TGTGCCAGCAGCGTACGGACAGGACCTTCCTACGAGCAGTACTTC.

This clonotype was seen repeatedly, ten times or more. The chain couples TRBV29-1 to TRBJ2-3; 8 bases align to TRBD2. The CDR3 extends over 12 amino acids. Trimming at V came to 6 bases and at J to 6 bases, leaving 5 bases not matched to a gene. Germline values: CDR1 SQVTM, CDR2 ANQGSEA. The CDR3 protein is CSVTRLADTQYF. The CDR3 DNA is TGCAGCGTCACCCGACTAGCGGATACGCAGTATTTT.

This clonotype came up many times. The CDR3 spells CASSLSGAGELFF. In nucleotides, the CDR3 is TGTGCCAGCAGTTTATCAGGGGCCGGGGAGCTGTTTTTT. The J gene is TRBJ2-2, the V gene TRBV27; TRBD1 might be the D (5 bases). With 0 bases removed from V and 6 bases from J, the gap between germline ends came to 5 bases. Germline CDR1 is MNHEY and CDR2 is SMNVEV (reference sequence). The CDR3 is 13 amino acids.

The sample holds many counts of this clonotype. This chain joins TRBV19 and TRBJ2-3, with 9 positions matching TRBD2. The trim removed 0 bases at V and 3 bases at J, leaving 13 bases unmatched. Germline V gene sequence: CDR1 LNHDA, CDR2 SQIVND (reference sequence). The CDR3 extends over 19 amino acids. CDR3: CASSIDYRTSAFRTDTQYF. As DNA, the CDR3 is TGTGCCAGTAGTATAGATTACAGGACTAGCGCCTTTCGAACAGATACGCAGTATTTT.

The chain joins TRBV11-2 to TRBJ2-3, with TRBD2 matching 8 bases. The V segment lost 5 bases and the J segment 4 bases; nucleotides outside the gene matches: 20. Germline assignment: CDR1 SGHAT and CDR2 FQNNGV. The CDR3 extends over 19 amino acids. CDR3 bases: TGTGCCAGCAGCCCCCGTTGCCCAACCGGGAGGGCCTTATCAGATACGCAGTATTTT. As protein: CASSPRCPTGRALSDTQYF.

This clonotype was observed at least ten times. The chain links TRBV20-1 to TRBJ2-5, with 15 bases matching TRBD2. V was clipped by 0 bases and J by 5 bases; unmatched bases: 10. Germline-derived CDR1 and CDR2 are DFQATT and SNEGSKA (reference sequence). CDR3 size: 18 residues. For the CDR3, the DNA is TGCAGTGCTAGAGATCGCCCGGGACTAGCGGGAGGCGGCGAGACCCAGTACTTC. The encoded protein is CSARDRPGLAGGGETQYF.

V is TRBV4-3 and J is TRBJ2-7; the match to TRBD1 covers 7 bases. V trimming: 0 bases; J trimming: 2 bases; junction bases outside the gene matches: 4. Germline V gives CDR1 LGHNA, CDR2 YSLEER. CDR3 size: 15 residues. The CDR3 here is CASSQDLTGPYEQYF. The CDR3 bases are TGCGCCAGCAGCCAAGATTTGACAGGGCCCTACGAGCAGTACTTC.

This clonotype was detected only a few times. V gene TRBV24-1 combines with J gene TRBJ2-5; 8 bases fit TRBD2. V was clipped by 4 bases and J by 1 base; unmatched bases: 4. The CDR3 is 15 amino acids. Germline V gene lookup returns CDR1 KGHDR and CDR2 SFDVKD. In nucleotides, the CDR3 is TGTGCCACCAGTGAGGGCGGGGGGAGCCAAGAGACCCAGTACTTC. Translated: CATSEGGGSQETQYF.

This chain links TRBV7-2 with TRBJ1-2; the match to TRBD1 covers 7 bases. CDR1 is SGHTA and CDR2 is FQGNSA in the germline V gene. The CDR3 has 16 amino acids. The trim removed 5 bases at V and 9 bases at J, leaving 18 bases unmatched. CDR3: CASSQGGTERDFSYTF. As DNA, the CDR3 is TGTGCCAGCAGCCAAGGGGGGACAGAACGTGATTTTAGCTACACCTTC.

This clonotype was observed many times. The V call is TRBV7-6, the J call TRBJ1-1; D is possibly TRBD1 (5 bases). The CDR3 spans 14 residues. V lost 4 bases and J 1 base, leaving 10 bases between the germline ends. Germline V gene sequence: CDR1 SGHVS, CDR2 FNYEAQ. The CDR3 spells CASSSRQRNTEAFF. As DNA, the CDR3 is TGTGCCAGCAGCTCAAGACAGAGGAACACTGAAGCTTTCTTT.